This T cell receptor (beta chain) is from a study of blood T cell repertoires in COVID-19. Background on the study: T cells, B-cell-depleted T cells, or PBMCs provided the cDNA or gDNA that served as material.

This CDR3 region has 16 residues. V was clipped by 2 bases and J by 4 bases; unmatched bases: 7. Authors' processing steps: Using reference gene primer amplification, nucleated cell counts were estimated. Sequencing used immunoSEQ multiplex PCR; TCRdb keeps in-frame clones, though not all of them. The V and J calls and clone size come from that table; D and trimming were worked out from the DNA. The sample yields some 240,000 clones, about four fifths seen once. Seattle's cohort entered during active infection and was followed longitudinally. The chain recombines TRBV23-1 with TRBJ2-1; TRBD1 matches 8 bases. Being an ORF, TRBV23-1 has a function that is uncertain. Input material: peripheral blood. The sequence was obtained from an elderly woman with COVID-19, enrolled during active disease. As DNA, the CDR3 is TGCGCCAGCAGTCAAAGAGCAGGGGGCGATTACAATGAGCAGTTCTTC. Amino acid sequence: CASSQRAGGDYNEQFF.